The 14 T cell receptor beta chains below all came from one sample that was sequenced in a study of cytomegalovirus exposure and HLA in healthy donors. A multiplex PCR was run with 60 Vbeta primers and 13 Jbeta primers. Clones were sequenced by immunoSEQ multiplex PCR, and TCRdb holds only the in-frame ones, with some missing. The sample records about 140,000 clones, 55% to 80% being singletons. The sequencing sample was made of PBMCs. Every receptor here comes from a human donor in good health.

The chain employs TRBV7-9 and TRBJ2-2; D is unresolved. The V end was cut by 0 bases, the J end by 7 bases, with 12 bases between. The germline V gene has CDR1 SEHNR and CDR2 FQNEAQ (reference sequence). The CDR3 has 15 residues. The CDR3 DNA reads as TGTGCCAGCAGCTTAGCGGGCCTGCTGGGCGGGGAGCTGTTTTTT. It codes for CASSLAGLLGGELFF.

The rearrangement joins TRBV2 to TRBJ2-5, with 7 bases matching TRBD2. Germline lookup yields CDR1 SNHLY and CDR2 FYNNEI. The CDR3 contains 13 residues. V gave up 10 bases and J gave up 5 bases; unmatched junction bases: 10. The CDR3 sequence: CATKREWGETQYF. The DNA of the CDR3 is TGTGCCACAAAGCGGGAATGGGGGGAGACCCAGTACTTC.

V gene TRBV11-3 combines with J gene TRBJ1-1, with D perhaps matching TRBD1 (5 bases). The CDR3 sequence is 15 residues long. Germline values: CDR1 SGHNT, CDR2 YENEEA. V gave up 5 bases and J gave up 4 bases, with 17 bases separating them. The CDR3 region is CASSHDGGVGTEAFF. The CDR3 DNA is TGTGCCAGCAGCCACGACGGGGGAGTGGGCACTGAAGCTTTCTTT.

A few counts support this clone. This chain uses TRBV4-1 with TRBJ1-4; TRBD1 might be the D (5 bases). The V and J ends lost 8 bases and 5 bases respectively, with 18 bases between them. CDR1 is MGHRA and CDR2 is YSYEKL in the germline V gene. This CDR3 is 15 amino acids long. The chain's CDR3 is CASSGLGGPNEKLFF. CDR3 nucleotides: TGCGCCAGCTCTGGCCTCGGGGGTCCAAATGAAAAACTGTTTTTT.

The rearrangement uses TRBV10-3 and TRBJ2-2; 7 bases are shared with TRBD2. The germline gives CDR1 ENHRY, CDR2 SYGVKD. The V and J ends lost 6 bases and 4 bases, in that order; junction bases with no gene match: 14. This CDR3 has 17 residues. DNA for the CDR3: TGTGCCATCAGCCCCGCGGGGGATTTTTTTGGCACCGGGGAGCTGTTTTTT. This translates into CAISPAGDFFGTGELFF.

This clone was found a few times. The CDR3 reads CASSVGSSSTNEKLFF. CDR3 coding DNA: TGTGCCAGCAGCGTAGGTAGCTCCTCAACTAATGAAAAACTGTTTTTT. V usage is TRBV9 and J usage is TRBJ1-4; D unclear. Germline CDR1 reads SGDLS; CDR2 reads YYNGEE. This CDR3 comprises 16 residues. V lost 0 bases to trimming and J lost 0 bases, with 9 bases between them.

This clone was recorded once. The chain combines TRBV7-9 with TRBJ1-2; the match to TRBD1 covers 8 bases. The CDR3 is 16 amino acids. Per germline, CDR1 SEHNR and CDR2 FQNEAQ (reference sequence). With V trimmed by 5 bases and J by 2 bases, 10 bases remained unmatched. CDR3 region: CASSPDRDYYNYGYTF. Here the CDR3 DNA reads TGTGCCAGCAGCCCGGACAGGGACTACTACAACTATGGCTACACCTTC. Supplemented by reference TRBV7-9 and TRBJ1-2, the full variable domain reads DTGVSQNPRHKITKRGQNVTFRCDPISEHNRLYWYRQTLGQGPEFLTYFQNEAQLEKSRLLSDRFSAERPKGSFSTLEIQRTEQGDSAMYLCASSPDRDYYNYGYTFGSGTRLTVV.

The genes are TRBV5-1 and TRBJ2-5, with a possible D match to TRBD1 (5 bases). This CDR3 has 14 amino acids. Trimming left V 0 bases short and J 7 bases short, with 13 bases between. CDR1 SGHRS and CDR2 YFSETQ come from the germline V gene. This CDR3 reads CASSLGSGRRTQYF. In DNA form, the CDR3 reads TGCGCCAGCAGCTTGGGCTCAGGGCGTCGGACCCAGTACTTC. Variable domain in full (rest from reference TRBV5-1 and TRBJ2-5): KAGVTQTPRYLIKTRGQQVTLSCSPISGHRSVSWYQQTPGQGLQFLFEYFSETQRNKGNFPGRFSGRQFSNSRSEMNVSTLELGDSALYLCASSLGSGRRTQYFGPGTRLLVL.

This clone has a handful of counts. The chain has TRBV27 and TRBJ2-2, with TRBD2 as a possible D gene (5 bases). Per germline, CDR1 MNHEY and CDR2 SMNVEV (reference sequence). V was clipped by 11 bases and J by 5 bases, with 12 bases between them. There are 12 residues in the CDR3. In DNA, the CDR3 is TGTGCCGCCCGCCGCGGGACCGGGGAGCTGTTTTTT. It translates to CAARRGTGELFF.

The chain employs TRBV7-9 and TRBJ2-7; 7 bases are a match to TRBD1. This CDR3 region has 17 residues. The V segment lost 5 bases and the J segment 2 bases; nucleotides outside the gene matches: 15. Germline V CDR1 and CDR2: SEHNR, FQNEAQ (reference sequence). Here the CDR3 reads CASSPGPGWQGAYEQYF. In DNA form, the CDR3 reads TGTGCCAGCAGCCCCGGACCTGGGTGGCAGGGGGCCTACGAGCAGTACTTC.

This chain uses TRBV7-6 with TRBJ2-1; 11 positions agree with TRBD2. The CDR3 totals 17 residues. Losses at the gene ends were 4 bases for V and 7 bases for J; bases not matched to a gene: 12. CDR1 is SGHVS, CDR2 FNYEAQ, per germline. The CDR3 DNA reads TGTGCCAGCAGCTACCGACTAGCGGGAACCTTAGGTAATGAGCAGTTCTTC. Translating it yields CASSYRLAGTLGNEQFF.

J is TRBJ1-1 and V is TRBV2; 12 nucleotides align to TRBD1. CDR1 and CDR2 (germline): SNHLY, FYNNEI. V lost 6 bases to trimming and J lost 1 base; unmatched junction nucleotides: 3. The CDR3 loop spans 15 amino acids. CDR3: CASRGTGGANTEAFF. CDR3 DNA sequence: TGTGCCAGCAGAGGGACAGGGGGCGCGAACACTGAAGCTTTCTTT.

The chain links TRBV28 to TRBJ1-2; 12 nucleotides align to TRBD1. This CDR3 is built from 15 residues. After removal of 4 bases from V and 8 bases from J, the junction contained 8 bases not matched to a gene. Germline CDR1 reads MDHEN; CDR2 reads SYDVKM. The CDR3 bases are TGTGCCAGCAGTTCACCGGGACAGGGGGCGGGAGGCTACACCTTC. Translated, it gives CASSSPGQGAGGYTF.

CDR3 in amino acids: CASSFRGRDGYTF. The DNA of the CDR3 is TGTGCCAGCAGCTTTAGGGGTCGTGATGGCTACACCTTC. This rearrangement joins TRBV5-6 to TRBJ1-2, with D possibly being TRBD1 (5 bases). The V gene's germline CDR1 is SGHDT and CDR2 YYEEEE. This CDR3 comprises 13 residues. V was trimmed by 2 bases and J by 6 bases, leaving 11 bases between them.